Each of the 13 T cell receptor beta chains below was sequenced from the same sample in a study of blood T cells in healthy people across ages (dated by TCRdb to between 2015 and 2017). The library was made by 5' RACE. The sequencer listed for this sample is Illumina HiSeq 2500. The second PCR ran for about 6 to 12 cycles and used a J-beta primer mix along with a sample-barcoded 5' primer. TCRdb reworked the public reads: Q25 trimming with fastp, MiXCR clone assembly, productive beta chains retained. Duplicate CDR3 protein sequences are folded into a single record with the most common DNA and genes. The sample records 700,000 to 900,000 distinct CDR3 sequences, 50% to 65% of which are singletons. The top ten clones comprise approximately 40% of the sample. Specimen: blood. The receptors stem from a man older than 75 in good health.

V usage is TRBV7-9 and J usage is TRBJ1-5; TRBD1 might be the D (5 bases). From germline, CDR1 is SEHNR and CDR2 FQNEAQ (reference sequence). Trimming pared 1 base from V and 2 bases from J, leaving 9 bases between. The CDR3 has 15 residues. The CDR3 sequence is CASSLGGPGNQPQHF. The CDR3 DNA follows: TGTGCCAGCAGCTTAGGGGGACCGGGCAATCAGCCCCAGCATTTT.

This clonotype was seen a few times. The chain recombines TRBV6-2 or TRBV6-3 with TRBJ2-7; 12 bases agree with TRBD2. V lost 3 bases to trimming and J lost 4 bases; unmatched junction nucleotides: 13. Germline CDR1 MNHEY, CDR2 SVGEGT. The CDR3 consists of 18 residues. CDR3 coding DNA: TGTGCCAGCAGTTATCGACCCGGCCTAGCGGGAGGGCGTTACGAGCAGTACTTC. It specifies CASSYRPGLAGGRYEQYF.

This chain links TRBV3-1 with TRBJ2-4; 8 nucleotides match TRBD2. CDR1 and CDR2 from the germline V gene are LGHDT and YNNKEL (reference sequence). V shed 0 bases and J 15 bases; nucleotides not matched to a gene: 10. The CDR3 totals 14 residues. The CDR3 DNA is TGTGCCAGCAGCCAAGAAGCGGGGGATGCTTCTCTGTACTTC. Its protein product is CASSQEAGDASLYF.

This clonotype was detected a few times. The V call is TRBV9, the J call TRBJ2-5; D is tentatively TRBD1 or TRBD2 (6 bases each). The CDR3 sequence is 16 residues long. V dropped 3 bases and J dropped 9 bases, with 24 bases sitting between them. Per the germline V gene, CDR1 is SGDLS and CDR2 is YYNGEE. The CDR3 nucleotides are TGTGCCAGCAGCGAACAGGGTAGCGGCCCCCTGAGGGCCCAGTACTTC. Amino acid sequence: CASSEQGSGPLRAQYF.

The chain combines TRBV4-1 with TRBJ2-3, with D unresolved. The germline V and J ends were trimmed by 2 bases and 7 bases, with 7 bases remaining between them. The germline V gene has CDR1 MGHRA and CDR2 YSYEKL. The CDR3 has 12 amino acids. CDR3 residues: CASSQKDNTQYF. In nucleotides, the CDR3 is TGCGCCAGCAGCCAAAAGGATAATACGCAGTATTTT.

This clonotype was seen only a few times. The V call is TRBV5-1, the J call TRBJ2-3, with 8 positions matching TRBD1. Germline V gene lookup returns CDR1 SGHRS and CDR2 YFSETQ. The CDR3 spans 15 residues. The V and J ends lost 4 bases and 5 bases, in that order; junction bases with no gene match: 9. In nucleotides, the CDR3 is TGCGCCAGCAGCAAAGGACAGGGCACGGTAGATACGCAGTATTTT. This codes for CASSKGQGTVDTQYF.

The chain joins TRBV6-5 to TRBJ1-4; D perhaps matches TRBD1 (5 bases). CDR1 and CDR2 from the germline V gene are MNHEY and SVGAGI. The CDR3 is 15 amino acids. With 6 bases removed from V and 8 bases from J, the gap between germline ends came to 19 bases. The CDR3: CASSSPAGPDEKLFF. CDR3 sequence (DNA): TGTGCCAGCAGCTCTCCGGCGGGGCCGGACGAAAAACTGTTTTTT.

This clonotype was picked up a small number of times. CDR3 region: CASSLIGGETQYF. The DNA for the CDR3 is TGTGCCAGCAGCTTAATAGGGGGAGAGACCCAGTACTTC. The chain couples TRBV11-2 to TRBJ2-5; possible D gene TRBD1, 6 bases. Germline loops: CDR1 SGHAT, CDR2 FQNNGV. V was clipped by 2 bases and J by 4 bases, with 8 bases between them. The CDR3 has 13 residues.

The chain links TRBV14 to TRBJ2-3; 9 bases map to TRBD2. Germline V gives CDR1 SGHDN, CDR2 FVKESK. The CDR3 runs 14 residues. V gave up 1 base and J gave up 9 bases; unmatched junction bases: 5. CDR3 DNA sequence: TGTGCCAGCAGCCAAGTGGGGAGCGGGGGGACGCAGTATTTT. This gives the protein CASSQVGSGGTQYF.

This clonotype was picked up many times. The chain combines TRBV11-2 with TRBJ1-2, with D possibly TRBD1 on 5 matching bases. The germline gives CDR1 SGHAT, CDR2 FQNNGV. This CDR3 contains 15 residues. V dropped 4 bases and J dropped 2 bases, with 14 bases sitting between them. The CDR3 loop reads CASSSLRGGNYGYTF. DNA for the CDR3: TGTGCCAGCAGCTCCCTTCGGGGCGGGAACTATGGCTACACCTTC.

V usage is TRBV24-1 and J usage is TRBJ2-1, with TRBD1 matching 10 bases. Per the germline V gene, CDR1 is KGHDR and CDR2 is SFDVKD. After removal of 3 bases from V and 8 bases from J, the junction contained 9 bases not matched to a gene. This CDR3 spans 16 amino acids. The CDR3 DNA sequence: TGTGCCACCAGTGATATGACAGGGGGCGTCGACGATGAGCAGTTCTTC. It codes for CATSDMTGGVDDEQFF.

This clonotype has more than one count but fewer than ten. The V gene is TRBV10-3, the J gene TRBJ1-2; unclear D gene. The CDR3 extends over 15 amino acids. V was trimmed by 4 bases and J by 6 bases, leaving 18 bases between them. Germline V lookup: CDR1 ENHRY, CDR2 SYGVKD. CDR3 loop: CAISVPDRVGNGYTF. The CDR3 coding sequence is TGTGCCATCAGTGTCCCGGACCGGGTCGGCAATGGCTACACCTTC.

In this sample, this clonotype turned up a few times. This rearrangement joins TRBV6-6 to TRBJ1-1, with 11 bases fitting TRBD1. The V and J ends lost 5 bases and 5 bases, in that order; junction bases with no gene match: 7. From germline, CDR1 is MNHNY and CDR2 SVGAGI (reference sequence). The CDR3 is made up of 15 amino acids. In nucleotides, the CDR3 is TGTGCCAGCAGTACTCTGGACAGGGGGCCTACTGAAGCTTTCTTT. Residues: CASSTLDRGPTEAFF.